Following are 21 T cell receptor beta chains from one sample sequenced in a study of monozygotic twins with inflammatory bowel disease. From its re-call of the 5' RACE reads, TCRdb lists each CDR3 protein once, without DNA. This repertoire includes about 450,000 distinct CDR3 sequences. The sample comprised blood. The receptors here all came from a human donor with ulcerative colitis or Crohn's disease, or a healthy co-twin of an affected twin (not recorded which).

V is TRBV18 and J is TRBJ2-7; TCRdb's assignment of TRBD2 cannot be checked, as there is no DNA. The germline V gene has CDR1 KGHSH and CDR2 LQKENI. This CDR3 contains 14 residues. The CDR3 protein is CASSPTSGSHEQYF.

The chain has TRBV5-4 and TRBJ2-1. The CDR3 runs 11 residues. Germline CDR1 reads SGHNT; CDR2 reads YYREEE (reference sequence). The CDR3 is CASSLGTEQFF.

The V gene is TRBV7-2, the J gene TRBJ2-3; the TRBD2 assignment by TCRdb is unverifiable without DNA. This CDR3 has 14 residues. The germline V gene encodes CDR1 SGHTA and CDR2 FQGNSA. The CDR3 reads CASKRLAIADTQYF. The complete variable domain, with remaining parts taken from reference TRBV7-2 and TRBJ2-3, reads GAGVSQSPSNKVTEKGKDVELRCDPISGHTALYWYRQSLGQGLEFLIYFQGNSAPDKSGLPSDRFSAERTGGSVSTLTIQRTQQEDSAVYLCASKRLAIADTQYFGPGTRLTVL.

This chain uses TRBV19 with TRBJ2-1. The CDR3 has 13 residues. In germline, CDR1 is LNHDA, CDR2 SQIVND (reference sequence). CDR3 loop: CASSVLLANEQFF.

J is TRBJ1-4 and V is TRBV27; checking the TCRdb D call of TRBD1 is not possible without DNA. The germline gives CDR1 MNHEY, CDR2 SMNVEV (reference sequence). This CDR3 region has 15 residues. This chain's CDR3 is CASSPWPATSEKLFF.

The chain carries TRBV13 and TRBJ1-1. The germline gives CDR1 PRHDT, CDR2 FYEKMQ (reference sequence). This CDR3 is 16 amino acids long. CDR3 protein: CASSFSPSIANTEAFF.

V is TRBV28 and J is TRBJ2-5; TCRdb gives TRBD1 as the D gene, but with no DNA this cannot be confirmed. This CDR3 is 15 amino acids long. Germline V lookup: CDR1 MDHEN, CDR2 SYDVKM. The CDR3 reads CASTLDRGLGETQYF.

V usage is TRBV27 and J usage is TRBJ2-7; no DNA is available, so the TRBD2 call from TCRdb remains unchecked. The germline V gene has CDR1 MNHEY and CDR2 SMNVEV (reference sequence). This CDR3 region has 15 residues. The CDR3 protein is CASRVSGTRNEEQYF.

V usage is TRBV19 and J usage is TRBJ2-2; with no DNA, the TCRdb D assignment of TRBD1 cannot be verified. This CDR3 has 14 residues. CDR1 and CDR2 (germline): LNHDA, SQIVND (reference sequence). CDR3 in amino acids: CASSMQGGTGELFF.

This sequence joins TRBV7-2 and TRBJ2-3; absent DNA, TCRdb's TRBD1 call cannot be checked. There are 16 residues in the CDR3. CDR1 and CDR2 (germline): SGHTA, FQGNSA. The CDR3 here is CASSLAAGGFIDTQYF.

The chain employs TRBV7-8 and TRBJ1-4; absent DNA, TCRdb's TRBD1 call cannot be checked. The CDR3 contains 15 residues. Germline CDR1 and CDR2: SGHVS and FQNEAQ. CDR3 sequence reads: CASSSRDSEGEKLFF.

This chain connects TRBV29-1 to TRBJ1-5. Per the germline V gene, CDR1 is SQVTM and CDR2 is ANQGSEA. The CDR3 consists of 14 residues. CDR3 protein: CSVADGALNQPQHF.

This sequence joins TRBV5-1 and TRBJ2-3; lacking DNA, the TRBD2 call made by TCRdb goes unchecked. The germline gives CDR1 SGHRS, CDR2 YFSETQ. CDR3 length: 14 residues. The CDR3 is CATRSGGAGDTQYF.

The gene calls are TRBV29-1 and TRBJ1-1. The CDR3 consists of 12 residues. Per germline, CDR1 SQVTM and CDR2 ANQGSEA. The CDR3 is CSVVGMNTEAFF.

J is TRBJ2-5 and V is TRBV7-2; TCRdb reports TRBD1, a call that lacks DNA to check it against. CDR1 is SGHTA, CDR2 FQGNSA, per germline. There are 15 residues in the CDR3. The CDR3 spells CASSSWSGGGQTQYF.

V and J are TRBV5-1 and TRBJ2-2; the TCRdb D gene call, TRBD2, has no DNA to confirm it. CDR1 is SGHRS, CDR2 YFSETQ, per germline. This CDR3 comprises 19 residues. The CDR3 protein is CASSSAWGTSGTGSGELFF. The whole variable domain, remainder taken from reference TRBV5-1 and TRBJ2-2, is KAGVTQTPRYLIKTRGQQVTLSCSPISGHRSVSWYQQTPGQGLQFLFEYFSETQRNKGNFPGRFSGRQFSNSRSEMNVSTLELGDSALYLCASSSAWGTSGTGSGELFFGEGSRLTVL.

The rearrangement uses TRBV5-1 and TRBJ2-3; TCRdb proposes TRBD1, but this gene call is untestable without DNA. CDR3 length equals 13 residues. CDR1 is SGHRS and CDR2 is YFSETQ in the germline V gene. CDR3 in amino acids: CASRAGTPDTQYF.

This rearrangement joins TRBV7-2 to TRBJ2-7; TCRdb gives TRBD1 as the D gene, but with no DNA this cannot be confirmed. Per the germline V gene, CDR1 is SGHTA and CDR2 is FQGNSA. The CDR3 spans 15 residues. CDR3 sequence: CASSSSGFASYEQYF.

This chain joins TRBV5-4 and TRBJ2-1; TCRdb calls TRBD1, which cannot be checked without DNA. CDR3 length: 15 amino acids. Germline V lookup: CDR1 SGHNT, CDR2 YYREEE (reference sequence). CDR3 protein: CASSLASGGVNEQFF.

The chain carries TRBV7-2 and TRBJ2-2; TCRdb's D call of TRBD1 is untestable without DNA. Per the germline V gene, CDR1 is SGHTA and CDR2 is FQGNSA. CDR3 length equals 14 residues. CDR3 sequence reads: CASSWTGRYGELFF.

CDR3 in amino acids: CASSFHGLGQGAYNEQFF. The V and J genes are TRBV19 and TRBJ2-1; TCRdb proposes TRBD1, but this gene call is untestable without DNA. This CDR3 is built from 18 residues. Germline V gene sequence: CDR1 LNHDA, CDR2 SQIVND (reference sequence).